What follows are 15 T cell receptor beta chains derived from one specimen sequenced in a study of cytomegalovirus exposure and HLA in healthy donors. Produced via immunoSEQ multiplex PCR; TCRdb's table is partial and in-frame only. Of fewer than 200,000 clones listed, around nine tenths were seen once; the top ten hold approximately 2.6%. Sequencing input: PBMCs. Source of these receptors: a young man in good health and CMV-seropositive.

This clone showed up just a few times. The chain has TRBV28 and TRBJ1-2; tentatively, D is TRBD1 (5 bases). Trimming left V 11 bases short and J 8 bases short, with 12 bases between. The CDR3 runs to 10 residues. Germline V gives CDR1 MDHEN, CDR2 SYDVKM. The CDR3, as DNA: TGTGCCTCTGGGGCGGGAGGCTACACCTTC. This translates into CASGAGGYTF.

This chain joins TRBV5-1 and TRBJ2-1; D possibly corresponds to TRBD1 (6 bases). From germline, CDR1 is SGHRS and CDR2 YFSETQ. The V end lost 2 bases, the J end lost 6 bases, and 6 bases lay between the germline ends. The CDR3 has 12 amino acids. In DNA form, the CDR3 reads TGCGCCAGCAGCTTCAGGGGCAATGAGCAGTTCTTC. This sequence encodes CASSFRGNEQFF.

V gene TRBV5-1 combines with J gene TRBJ2-3, with D possibly being TRBD2 (5 bases). The CDR3 spans 15 residues. CDR1 and CDR2 (germline): SGHRS, YFSETQ. The ends were cut back, 0 bases at V and 0 bases at J, with 8 bases in the middle. CDR3 in DNA: TGCGCCAGCAGCTTGGCGTCGGGAAGCACAGATACGCAGTATTTT. Residues: CASSLASGSTDTQYF. Full variable domain (rest looked up from reference TRBV5-1 and TRBJ2-3): KAGVTQTPRYLIKTRGQQVTLSCSPISGHRSVSWYQQTPGQGLQFLFEYFSETQRNKGNFPGRFSGRQFSNSRSEMNVSTLELGDSALYLCASSLASGSTDTQYFGPGTRLTVL.

The V gene is TRBV5-5, the J gene TRBJ2-7; D remains ambiguous. Per germline, CDR1 SGHKS and CDR2 YYEKEE (reference sequence). V was trimmed by 1 base and J by 2 bases, leaving 7 bases between them. The CDR3 contains 13 residues. CDR3 DNA: TGTGCCAGCAGCTTGACCTCTACCTACGAGCAGTACTTC. Protein: CASSLTSTYEQYF. Variable domain in full (rest from reference TRBV5-5 and TRBJ2-7): DAGVTQSPTHLIKTRGQQVTLRCSPISGHKSVSWYQQVLGQGPQFIFQYYEKEERGRGNFPDRFSARQFPNYSSELNVNALLLGDSALYLCASSLTSTYEQYFGPGTRLTVT.

The rearrangement links TRBV7-2 to TRBJ2-1, with 14 bases matching TRBD2. The CDR3 covers 16 residues. Germline V gene lookup returns CDR1 SGHTA and CDR2 FQGNSA. Germline trimming cut 5 bases from V and 7 bases from J; bases unmatched to any gene: 7. The CDR3: CASSLRLAGGLNEQFF. As DNA, the CDR3 is TGTGCCAGCAGCCTTCGACTAGCGGGGGGGCTGAATGAGCAGTTCTTC.

The chain couples TRBV9 to TRBJ1-1, with 10 bases that match TRBD1. Germline V CDR1 and CDR2: SGDLS, YYNGEE. The CDR3 has 14 amino acids. Trimming cost V 3 bases and J 3 bases; bases outside gene matches: 2. The CDR3 DNA follows: TGTGCCAGCAGCGGGGGGACAGGGGACACTGAAGCTTTCTTT. Its protein product is CASSGGTGDTEAFF.

The chain couples TRBV7-2 to TRBJ2-7, with TRBD1 as a possible D gene (6 bases). This CDR3 has 13 amino acids. The germline gives CDR1 SGHTA, CDR2 FQGNSA. Trimming took off 4 bases at V and 3 bases at J, with 10 bases between the two ends. CDR3 sequence: CASSSRQVYEQYF. The CDR3 DNA reads as TGTGCCAGCAGCTCCAGACAGGTCTACGAGCAGTACTTC.

The chain is built from TRBV15 and TRBJ2-7, with a possible D match to TRBD2 (6 bases). Trimming cost V 5 bases and J 3 bases, with 20 bases left between them. The germline gives CDR1 LNHNV, CDR2 YYDKDF (reference sequence). This CDR3 contains 16 residues. CDR3 sequence reads: CATSGEVVQGHYEQYF. The CDR3 DNA reads TGTGCCACCAGCGGGGAGGTAGTTCAGGGTCACTACGAGCAGTACTTC.

The chain couples TRBV11-3 to TRBJ2-1; 7 nucleotides match TRBD1. Germline V gives CDR1 SGHNT, CDR2 YENEEA. The CDR3 length is 17 residues. V lost 5 bases to trimming and J lost 8 bases; unmatched junction nucleotides: 18. The CDR3 nucleotides read TGTGCCAGCAGCCTTGGGGACAGACTACTCCAGCGCGATGAGCAGTTCTTC. It encodes CASSLGDRLLQRDEQFF. The full variable domain, completed using reference TRBV11-3 and TRBJ2-1, is EAGVVQSPRYKIIEKKQPVAFWCNPISGHNTLYWYLQNLGQGPELLIRYENEEAVDDSQLPKDRFSAERLKGVDSTLKIQPAELGDSAVYLCASSLGDRLLQRDEQFFGPGTRLTVL.

The chain links TRBV6-6 to TRBJ1-2; no clear D. CDR1 is MNHNY, CDR2 SVGAGI, per germline (reference sequence). The CDR3 spans 14 residues. The V and J ends lost 7 bases and 3 bases respectively, with 15 bases between them. The CDR3 nucleotides read TGTGCCAGCACCCACGACTCGGAGGACTATGGCTACACCTTC. It yields the protein CASTHDSEDYGYTF.

CDR3 residues: CASSLAIHAEAFF. The CDR3, as DNA: TGCGCCAGCAGCTTGGCCATACACGCAGAAGCTTTCTTT. The chain combines TRBV5-1 with TRBJ1-1; D gene ambiguous. CDR1 is SGHRS and CDR2 is YFSETQ in the germline V gene. V lost 0 bases to trimming and J lost 8 bases, with 11 bases between them. The CDR3 length is 13 residues. Supplemented by reference TRBV5-1 and TRBJ1-1, the full variable domain reads KAGVTQTPRYLIKTRGQQVTLSCSPISGHRSVSWYQQTPGQGLQFLFEYFSETQRNKGNFPGRFSGRQFSNSRSEMNVSTLELGDSALYLCASSLAIHAEAFFGQGTRLTVV.

This chain uses TRBV6-6 with TRBJ2-1; D is ambiguous. The CDR3 spans 14 residues. Between the trimmed V and J ends, which lost 7 bases and 6 bases, there was a span of 16 bases. CDR1 is MNHNY and CDR2 is SVGAGI in the germline V gene (reference sequence). Here the CDR3 reads CASTTAESGNEQFF. The DNA of the CDR3 is TGTGCCAGCACTACGGCGGAGTCGGGCAATGAGCAGTTCTTC.

The chain joins TRBV7-8 to TRBJ2-3, with TRBD1 as a possible D gene (6 bases). Germline V gives CDR1 SGHVS, CDR2 FQNEAQ. The CDR3 has 11 residues. V lost 5 bases, J lost 9 bases, and 9 bases lay in between. This chain's CDR3 is CASSPQGTQYF. The CDR3 region has the DNA TGTGCCAGCAGCCCGCAGGGGACGCAGTATTTT.

The gene calls are TRBV29-1 and TRBJ2-3; the D gene is possibly TRBD2 (6 bases). V lost 5 bases to trimming and J lost 6 bases, with 18 bases between them. CDR1 is SQVTM, CDR2 ANQGSEA, per germline. This CDR3 has 14 amino acids. As DNA, the CDR3 is TGCAGCGTTTACGGGAGCACCCAGGAGGATACGCAGTATTTT. As protein: CSVYGSTQEDTQYF.

Only a few counts were recorded for this clone. The rearrangement uses TRBV4-3 and TRBJ1-2; D uncertain. V lost 2 bases and J 0 bases, leaving 7 bases between the germline ends. CDR3 size: 14 residues. Germline V gives CDR1 LGHNA, CDR2 YSLEER. The CDR3 DNA reads TGCGCCAGCAGCCAAATTCAGGCTAACTATGGCTACACCTTC. Residues: CASSQIQANYGYTF.